Sequencing of this TCR beta chain was carried out in a study of CD8+ T cells in alopecia areata. On the study more broadly: Treatment of the treated patients consisted of oral tofacitinib, 5 to 10 mg twice daily. Among treated patients, severity was scored by affected scalp area percentage.

Sequencing relied on a cDNA template that was reverse transcribed from extracted RNA. This table comes from immunoSEQ multiplex PCR, and its TCRdb copy is limited to in-frame clones, with some not included. This sample has roughly 99,000 clones, with around 84% found just once. Germline loops: CDR1 MNHNS, CDR2 SASEGT. This CDR3 contains 13 residues. The V and J ends lost 0 bases and 6 bases respectively, with 8 bases between them. As to treatment: oral pan-JAK inhibitor, 5-10 mg twice daily. This chain uses TRBV6-1 with TRBJ1-1, with D unresolved. This receptor was obtained from a human donor with alopecia areata. The sequencing used CD8+ T cells sorted from blood, collected at week 24, from a patient treated with tofacitinib. In DNA form, the CDR3 reads TGTGCCAGCAGTGAAGCGGCGGGATCTGAAGCTTTCTTT. Residues: CASSEAAGSEAFF.